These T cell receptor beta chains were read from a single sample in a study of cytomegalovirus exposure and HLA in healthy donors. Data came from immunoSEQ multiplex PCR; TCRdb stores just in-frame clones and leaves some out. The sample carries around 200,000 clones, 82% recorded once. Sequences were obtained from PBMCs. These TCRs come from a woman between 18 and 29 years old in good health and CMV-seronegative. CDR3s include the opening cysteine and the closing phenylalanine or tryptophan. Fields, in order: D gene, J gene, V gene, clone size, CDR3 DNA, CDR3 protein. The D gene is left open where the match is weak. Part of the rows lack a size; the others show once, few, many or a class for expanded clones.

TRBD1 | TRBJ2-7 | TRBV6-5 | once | TGTGCCAGCAGTTACCGGGACAGATCCTACGAGCAGTACTTC | CASSYRDRSYEQYF
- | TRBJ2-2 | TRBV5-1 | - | TGCGCCAGCAGCTTGGGCGCGGTGGGCGGGGAGCTGTTTTTT | CASSLGAVGGELFF
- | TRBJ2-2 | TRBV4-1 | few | TGCGCCAGCAGCCAAGATCAAACCGGGGAGCTGTTTTTT | CASSQDQTGELFF
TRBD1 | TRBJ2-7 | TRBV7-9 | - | TGTGCCAGCGCCCGGGACAGCGCCTACGAGCAGTACTTC | CASARDSAYEQYF
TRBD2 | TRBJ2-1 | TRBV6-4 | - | TGTGCCAGCAGTGAGCTCGGGGGGGCCTCACATGAGCAGTTCTTC | CASSELGGASHEQFF
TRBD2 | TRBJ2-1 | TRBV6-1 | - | TGTGCCAGCACGAAGGGGACTAGCGGGGACAATGAGCAGTTCTTC | CASTKGTSGDNEQFF
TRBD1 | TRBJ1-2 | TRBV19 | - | TGTGCCAGCGCGGGACAGGGGGATAGTGGCTACACCTTC | CASAGQGDSGYTF
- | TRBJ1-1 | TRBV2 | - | TGTGCCAGCAGTGAAAGGTTTTCTAGTTTGATGAACACTGAAGCTTTCTTT | CASSERFSSLMNTEAFF
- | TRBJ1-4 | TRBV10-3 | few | TGTGCCATCAGTGAGTCAGGGGGGGACGGACTGTTTTTT | CAISESGGDGLFF
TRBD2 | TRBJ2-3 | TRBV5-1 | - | TGCGCCAGCATGTTGATGGGGCGGGAGTCTACAGATACGCAGTATTTT | CASMLMGRESTDTQYF
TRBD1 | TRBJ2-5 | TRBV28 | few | TGTGCCAGCAGTTCGGCCGGGACAGGGGGGCAAGAGACCCAGTACTTC | CASSSAGTGGQETQYF
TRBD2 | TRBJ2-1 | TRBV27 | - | TGTGCCAGTGCCGGGGGACTAGCGGGTAATGAGCAGTTCTTC | CASAGGLAGNEQFF
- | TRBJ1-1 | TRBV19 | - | TGTGCCAGTAAGGCGAGTGGACAGAACACTGAAGCTTTCTTT | CASKASGQNTEAFF
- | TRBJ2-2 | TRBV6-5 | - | TGTGCCAGCGGGCGGGCCGGGGAGCTGTTTTTT | CASGRAGELFF
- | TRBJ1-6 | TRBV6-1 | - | TGTGCCAGCAGTCTCCAGTTCTCCTATAATTCACCCCTCCACTTT | CASSLQFSYNSPLHF
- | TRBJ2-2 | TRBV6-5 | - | TGTGCCAGCAGAACCGGGACAAAGAACACCGGGGAGCTGTTTTTT | CASRTGTKNTGELFF
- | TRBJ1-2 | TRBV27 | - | TGTGCCAGCGGGGGGGTGTTTGGCTACACCTTC | CASGGVFGYTF
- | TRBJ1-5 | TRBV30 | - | TGTGCCTGGACCGGACACCCCAATCAGCCCCAGCATTTT | CAWTGHPNQPQHF
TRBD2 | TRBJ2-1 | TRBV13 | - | TGTGCCAGCAGCTTACTAGCGGGAGTGACCTACAATGAGCAGTTCTTC | CASSLLAGVTYNEQFF
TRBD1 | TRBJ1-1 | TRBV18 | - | TGTGCCACATGGGACAGATCGAACACTGAAGCTTTCTTT | CATWDRSNTEAFF
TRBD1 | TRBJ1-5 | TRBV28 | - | TGTGCCAGCAGTCCACGGCAGGGGGTAGGTCAGCCCCAGCATTTT | CASSPRQGVGQPQHF
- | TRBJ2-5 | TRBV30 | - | TGTGCCTGGAGTGTAACGGGGGTGACCCAGTACTTC | CAWSVTGVTQYF
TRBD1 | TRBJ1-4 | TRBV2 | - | TGTGCCAGCAGTACGGGACAGGGGGGGGAAAAACTGTTTTTT | CASSTGQGGEKLFF
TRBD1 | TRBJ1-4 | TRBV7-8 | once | TGTGCCAGCAGCTTAGCTACAGGGGGCATAGATGAAAAACTGTTTTTT | CASSLATGGIDEKLFF
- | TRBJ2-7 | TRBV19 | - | TGTGCCAGTAGTATAGATGCAGCGGGCTTGAGGGAGCAGTACTTC | CASSIDAAGLREQYF
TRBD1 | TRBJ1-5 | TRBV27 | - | TGTGCCAGCAGCAGGACAGGGGGACAGCCCCAGCATTTT | CASSRTGGQPQHF
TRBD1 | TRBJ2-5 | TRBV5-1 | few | TGCGCCAGCAGCTTGGGACAGGGCCTCCAAGAGACCCAGTACTTC | CASSLGQGLQETQYF
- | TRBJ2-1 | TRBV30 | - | TGTGCCTGGATCCCGACCGGGAACAATGAGCAGTTCTTC | CAWIPTGNNEQFF
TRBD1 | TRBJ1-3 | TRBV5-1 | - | TGCGCCAGCAGCCAAACAGGGACAGGCCGAGTGAACACCATATATTTT | CASSQTGTGRVNTIYF
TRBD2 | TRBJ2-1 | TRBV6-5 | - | TGTGCCAGCACACCCTCCGGGACTAGTGGCAATGAGCAGTTCTTC | CASTPSGTSGNEQFF
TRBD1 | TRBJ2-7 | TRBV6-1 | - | TGTGCCAGCAATAGACAGGGCTTCTCCTACGAGCAGTACTTC | CASNRQGFSYEQYF
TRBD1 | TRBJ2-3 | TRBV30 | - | TGTGCCTGGAAAGGTGGGCAGGGGGATTATGTTCCGACAGATACGCAGTATTTT | CAWKGGQGDYVPTDTQYF
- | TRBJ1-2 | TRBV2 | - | TGTGCCAGCAGTGAAGGGGTAGGCGGCGGCTATGGCTACACCTTC | CASSEGVGGGYGYTF
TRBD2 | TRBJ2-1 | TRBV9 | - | TGTGCCAGCAGCCCCAGCGGGGGGGTTTACAATGAGCAGTTCTTC | CASSPSGGVYNEQFF
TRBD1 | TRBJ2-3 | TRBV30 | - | TGTGCCTGGGGACAGGCAGATACGCAGTATTTT | CAWGQADTQYF
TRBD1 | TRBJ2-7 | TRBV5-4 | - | TGTGCCAGCAGCTTAGCGGGACAGGGTAGCGAGCAGTACTTC | CASSLAGQGSEQYF
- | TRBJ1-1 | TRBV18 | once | TGTGCCAGCTCACCACGACAGATCAGCGACGCTTTCTTT | CASSPRQISDAFF
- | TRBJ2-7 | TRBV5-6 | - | TGTGCCAGCACCTCCCGAGACAAGTACTACGAGCAGTACTTC | CASTSRDKYYEQYF
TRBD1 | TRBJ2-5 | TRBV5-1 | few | TGCGCCAGCAGCCCCCGTTTTGAGACAGGGGACGAGACCCAGTACTTC | CASSPRFETGDETQYF
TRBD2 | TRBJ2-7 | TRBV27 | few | TGTGCCAGCAGTACAGGAGCGGGAGGGCCGAACGAGCAGTACTTC | CASSTGAGGPNEQYF
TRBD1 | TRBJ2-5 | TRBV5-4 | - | TGTGCCAGCAGCGAGCCGACAGGGAGAGAGGGGGAGACCCAGTACTTC | CASSEPTGREGETQYF
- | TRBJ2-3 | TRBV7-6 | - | TGTGCCAGCAGCCAGATCCCAGGGAACACAGATACGCAGTATTTT | CASSQIPGNTDTQYF
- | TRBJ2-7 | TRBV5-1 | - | TGCGCCAGCAGCTTGGGAGGGGGGGCTACCTACGAGCAGTACTTC | CASSLGGGATYEQYF
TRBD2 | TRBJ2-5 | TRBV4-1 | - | TGCGCCAGCAGCCAAGATTCGGGGGGGGTAGGGCAAGAGACCCAGTACTTC | CASSQDSGGVGQETQYF
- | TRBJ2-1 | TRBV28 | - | TGTGCCAGCAGTCGGGAGTCCACTACGCCTGCGGAGTTCTTC | CASSRESTTPAEFF
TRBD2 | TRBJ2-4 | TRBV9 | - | TGTGCCAGCAGCCCCGGAGGGCGGGAGTTTGGCATTCAGTACTTC | CASSPGGREFGIQYF
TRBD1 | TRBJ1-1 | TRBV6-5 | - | TGTGCCAGCAGTTACTCAGGGGGCAGGGACACTGAAGCTTTCTTT | CASSYSGGRDTEAFF
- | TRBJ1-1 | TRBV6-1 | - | TGTGCCAGCAGTGAAGCGGCTGGCACTGAAGCTTTCTTT | CASSEAAGTEAFF
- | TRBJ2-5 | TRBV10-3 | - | TGTGCCATCAGTGACCTGGACAGTAACCAAGAGACCCAGTACTTC | CAISDLDSNQETQYF
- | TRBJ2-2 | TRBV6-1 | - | TGTGCCAGCAGTTGGGCAGGGTCCCCCGGGGAGCTGTTTTTT | CASSWAGSPGELFF
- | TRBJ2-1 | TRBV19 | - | TGTGCCAGTAGTATCTGGCAGGGAAAGGCCAATGAGCAGTTCTTC | CASSIWQGKANEQFF
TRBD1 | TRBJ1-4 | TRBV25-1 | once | TGTGCCAGCAGTGATGGGACAGTTGCAACTAATGAAAAACTGTTTTTT | CASSDGTVATNEKLFF
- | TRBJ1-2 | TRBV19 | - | TGTGCCAGTCGCGGTTCATATTTCTTCTATGGCTACACCTTC | CASRGSYFFYGYTF